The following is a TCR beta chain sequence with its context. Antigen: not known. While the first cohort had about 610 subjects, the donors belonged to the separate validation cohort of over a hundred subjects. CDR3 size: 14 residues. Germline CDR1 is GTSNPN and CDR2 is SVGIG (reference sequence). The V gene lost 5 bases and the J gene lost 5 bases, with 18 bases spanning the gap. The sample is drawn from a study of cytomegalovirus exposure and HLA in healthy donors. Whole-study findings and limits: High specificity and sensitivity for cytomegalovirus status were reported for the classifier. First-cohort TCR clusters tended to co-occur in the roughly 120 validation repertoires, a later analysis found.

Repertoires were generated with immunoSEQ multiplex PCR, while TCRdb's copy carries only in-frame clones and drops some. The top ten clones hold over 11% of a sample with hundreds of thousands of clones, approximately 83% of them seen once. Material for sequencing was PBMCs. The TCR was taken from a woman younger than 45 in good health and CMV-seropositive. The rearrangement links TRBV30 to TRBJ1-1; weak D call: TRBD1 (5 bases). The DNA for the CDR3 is TGTGCCTGGGGGTCCGGGACGCGGGGGACTGAAGCTTTCTTT. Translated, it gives CAWGSGTRGTEAFF.